The 22 T cell receptor beta chains in this list originate from one sample, sequenced in a study of tumor and adjacent non-tumor tissue in lung cancer. This sample's RNA came from whole unsorted tissue. This non-tumor lung sample came from over 3 cm beyond the tumor edge. TCRbeta libraries were built with three rounds of nested PCR, modified from ARM-PCR. TCRdb reprocessed the multiplex PCR reads with MiXCR, giving one entry per CDR3 protein. The sample yields about 67,000 distinct CDR3 sequences, under 80% seen once. Sequencing was carried out using distant non-tumor lung tissue. These receptors were collected from a man aged 55 to 70 with non-small cell lung cancer.

Regarding this clonotype: Since a much larger clone is just one base distant, this may be a read error. J is TRBJ2-2 and V is TRBV11-1; D is unresolved. The CDR3 contains 13 residues. Looked up from germline, CDR1 is SGHAT and CDR2 is FQDESV (reference sequence). CDR3 sequence reads: CVSSYTGTGELFF. The CDR3 DNA follows: TGTGTCAGCAGCTATACTGGCACCGGGGAGCTGTTTTTT.

Concerning this clonotype itself: The conserved phenylalanine or tryptophan is not found at the CDR3 terminus, so this likely reflects a read error. The CDR3 nucleotides are TGTAGTGTTAGAGACATGGGACTAGCGGCAACCTACGAGCAGTACTTA. The encoded protein is CSVRDMGLAATYEQYL. This chain links TRBV20-1 with TRBJ2-7, with 11 bases matching TRBD2. From germline, CDR1 is DFQATT and CDR2 SNEGSKA (reference sequence). The CDR3 runs 16 residues.

This clonotype was recorded at least ten times. The genes are TRBV6-6 and TRBJ2-7; D possibly corresponds to TRBD1 (5 bases). This CDR3 comprises 15 residues. Germline values: CDR1 MNHNY, CDR2 SVGAGI (reference sequence). V lost 3 bases, J lost 5 bases, and 17 bases lay in between. CDR3 amino acids: CASSYRQISGHEQYF. The CDR3 bases are TGTGCCAGCAGTTATCGACAGATATCTGGCCACGAGCAGTACTTC.

This chain links TRBV6-5 with TRBJ2-6, with D hard to call. V lost 9 bases and J 2 bases, leaving 8 bases between the germline ends. Germline CDR1 and CDR2: MNHEY and SVGAGI. The CDR3 loop spans 13 amino acids. The CDR3, as DNA: TGTGCCAGGAATTACGCTGGGGCCAACGTCCTGACTTTC. It encodes CARNYAGANVLTF.

Remarks on this clonotype: A read error may produce the germline difference seen at one junction end. The chain joins TRBV6-1 to TRBJ2-1; TRBD2 matches at 15 bases. Germline V gene lookup returns CDR1 MNHNS and CDR2 SASEGT. The CDR3 is made up of 18 amino acids. This CDR3 is CASSAQSGTSGRMDDQSF. DNA for the CDR3: TGTGCCAGCAGCGCCCAATCCGGGACTAGCGGGAGGATGGATGATCAGTCCTTC.

The rearrangement joins TRBV6-6 to TRBJ2-1; weak D call: TRBD1 (6 bases). Germline loops: CDR1 MNHNY, CDR2 SVGAGI (reference sequence). Deletions cut 9 bases from V and 7 bases from J, with 16 bases between. The CDR3 is 13 amino acids. The CDR3 loop reads CASKPITGNEQFF. CDR3 coding DNA: TGTGCCAGTAAGCCCATCACAGGGAATGAGCAGTTCTTC.

The V gene is TRBV29-1, the J gene TRBJ2-7; 10 bases agree with TRBD1. Germline assignment: CDR1 SQVTM and CDR2 ANQGSEA. The CDR3 consists of 15 residues. Written as DNA, the CDR3 is TGCAGCGTTGAAGGGGGGACAGGGGTCCTCTACGAGCAGTGCGTC. The encoded protein is CSVEGGTGVLYEQCV.

This rearrangement joins TRBV12-3 or TRBV12-4 to TRBJ2-7; 9 bases align to TRBD2. The CDR3 runs to 15 residues. V was clipped by 3 bases and J by 6 bases; unmatched bases: 9. The CDR3 DNA sequence: TGTGCCAGCAGTTTTGGCGGGAGGGCCCGAGGCGAGCAGTACTTC. Translation: CASSFGGRARGEQYF.

A note on this clonotype: The CDR3 does not end in the conserved phenylalanine or tryptophan, so this is likely a read error. The limits of the CDR3 on the DNA are not certain, so only TCRdb's listed CDR3 is given. The J gene is TRBJ2-1, the V gene TRBV11-2; the table's D call of TRBD2 was not tested on the DNA. The length of the CDR3 is 14 amino acids, counting both ends. From germline, CDR1 is SGHAT and CDR2 FQNNGV. The CDR3 loop is CASSLDPAASEQFI.

On this clonotype: One junction end disagrees with the germline gene, perhaps due to a read error. The chain employs TRBV11-3 and TRBJ2-1; 7 positions match TRBD2. CDR3 size: 16 residues. Per the germline V gene, CDR1 is SGHNT and CDR2 is YENEEA. Here the CDR3 reads CASSLNQQAGLGEQSF. The CDR3 DNA reads as TGTGCCAGCAGCCTCAACCAGCAAGCGGGGTTAGGTGAGCAGTCCTTC.

This chain uses TRBV29-1 with TRBJ2-1; D is undetermined. From germline, CDR1 is SQVTM and CDR2 ANQGSEA. V was cut by 8 bases and J by 2 bases, with 10 bases left in between. The CDR3 covers 12 residues. The CDR3 is CSIVGTYNEQFF. CDR3 DNA: TGCAGCATTGTTGGAACCTACAATGAGCAGTTCTTC.

The chain carries TRBV29-1 and TRBJ2-7; a possible D gene is TRBD2 (5 bases). V lost 7 bases and J lost 3, with 10 bases in between. The CDR3 totals 11 residues. Per the germline V gene, CDR1 is SQVTM and CDR2 is ANQGSEA. In DNA, the CDR3 is TGCAGCGCGTCTAGCAGCTACGAGCAGTACTTC. Translating gives CSASSSYEQYF.

On this clonotype: This may be a read error, as it is one base from a much larger clone. This chain joins TRBV28 and TRBJ1-3, with D possibly being TRBD1 (5 bases). The CDR3 contains 16 residues. The germline CDR1 and CDR2 sequences are MDHEN and SYDVKM. Here the CDR3 reads CASSLFGTGSRNTIYF. CDR3 sequence (DNA): TGTGCCAGCAGCTTATTTGGGACGGGCTCTAGAAACACCATATATTTT. The variable domain in full, completed from reference TRBV28 and TRBJ1-3, reads DVKVTQSSRYLVKRTGEKVFLECVQDMDHENMFWYRQDPGLGLRLIYFSYDVKMKEKGDIPEGYSVSREKKERFSLILESASTNQTSMYLCASSLFGTGSRNTIYFGEGSWLTVV.

Details on this clonotype: A read error may produce the germline difference seen at one junction end. The chain has TRBV6-1 and TRBJ1-2; D gene ambiguous. Germline loops: CDR1 MNHNS, CDR2 SASEGT. The CDR3 loop spans 14 amino acids. CDR3 in amino acids: CASSEGITAYDYAF. The CDR3 coding sequence is TGTGCCAGCAGTGAAGGCATAACTGCCTATGACTACGCCTTC.

Concerning this clonotype: A read error may be the cause here, since a much bigger clone is one base away. The chain recombines TRBV5-1 with TRBJ2-5; D unresolved. Germline CDR1 is SGHRS and CDR2 is YFSETQ. This CDR3 is built from 11 residues. The CDR3 loop is CVSSFEETQYF. The CDR3 DNA reads TGCGTCAGCAGCTTCGAAGAGACCCAGTACTTC.

Turning to this clonotype: The conserved closing phenylalanine or tryptophan is absent in this CDR3, likely reflecting a read error. No DNA is shown, since the ends of the CDR3 on it are uncertain; the CDR3 is the one TCRdb lists. This chain uses TRBV29-1 with TRBJ2-1; the tabulated D call, TRBD2, remains unverified against the DNA. Germline assignment: CDR1 SQVTM and CDR2 ANQGSEA. The CDR3 extends over 11 residues, inclusive of both ends. The CDR3 loop is CSVNYGSGKFL.

Remarks on this clonotype: A read error may explain this, as a much larger clone is one base away. The rearrangement uses TRBV20-1 and TRBJ1-6; the D is unclear. Germline values: CDR1 DFQATT, CDR2 SNEGSKA (reference sequence). Trimming removed 0 bases from V and 7 bases from J, with 16 bases in between. This CDR3 contains 16 residues. As DNA, the CDR3 is TGCAGTGCTAGAGATCTCGGTAGGATAACCAATTCACCCCTCCACTTT. Its translation is CSARDLGRITNSPLHF.

As concerns this clonotype: The CDR3 end shows no conserved phenylalanine or tryptophan, and so a read error is likely. This chain joins TRBV6-5 and TRBJ2-3, with D uncertain. Germline V gives CDR1 MNHEY, CDR2 SVGAGI. This CDR3 has 11 amino acids. The CDR3 protein is CVSSGADTQYV. In DNA, the CDR3 is TGTGTCAGCAGTGGGGCAGATACGCAGTATGTT.

About this clonotype: A much larger clonotype is one base distant, so this may be a read error. The chain has TRBV5-8 and TRBJ1-2; D call uncertain. The germline gives CDR1 SGHTS, CDR2 YDEGEE. There are 15 residues in the CDR3. Written as DNA, the CDR3 is TGTGCCAGCAACTTGGTCGGCGGTACTAACTATGGCTACACCTTC. Its protein is CASNLVGGTNYGYTF.

The table lists this clonotype with many counts. The J gene is TRBJ2-5, the V gene TRBV5-1; D perhaps matches TRBD2 (6 bases). Germline V gene sequence: CDR1 SGHRS, CDR2 YFSETQ. This CDR3 has 16 amino acids. Trimming left V 1 base short and J 5 bases short, with 18 bases between. DNA for the CDR3: TGCGCCAGCAGCTTGCAAACCGGGACTCTCAGGGAGACCCAGTACTTC. Translation gives CASSLQTGTLRETQYF.

About this clonotype: In this CDR3 the conserved last residue, phenylalanine or tryptophan, is missing, so a read error is likely. This sequence joins TRBV6-5 and TRBJ1-1; maybe TRBD1 (6 bases). The CDR3 totals 15 residues. Germline V gene lookup returns CDR1 MNHEY and CDR2 SVGAGI. The CDR3 bases are TGTGCAAGCAGTTACCCCCGCAGGGGTGGGGCTGAAGCTTTCCTT. Its translation: CASSYPRRGGAEAFL.

This clonotype was seen only a few times. The chain is built from TRBV9 and TRBJ1-1; D possibly corresponds to TRBD1 (6 bases). CDR1 SGDLS and CDR2 YYNGEE come from the germline V gene. CDR3 length: 16 amino acids. V was cut by 0 bases and J by 9 bases, with 21 bases left in between. CDR3 in amino acids: CASSVVAAGQPQQAFF. The CDR3, as DNA: TGTGCCAGCAGCGTAGTAGCCGCAGGACAGCCCCAACAAGCTTTCTTT. Using reference TRBV9 and TRBJ1-1 for the parts outside the CDR3, the full variable domain is DSGVTQTPKHLITATGQRVTLRCSPRSGDLSVYWYQQSLDQGLQFLIQYYNGEERAKGNILERFSAQQFPDLHSELNLSSLELGDSALYFCASSVVAAGQPQQAFFGQGTRLTVV.